The present T cell receptor beta chain was sequenced within a study of siplizumab effects on memory and regulatory T cells. The germline gives CDR1 MNHEY, CDR2 SMNVEV (reference sequence). This CDR3 spans 13 amino acids. V was clipped by 0 bases and J by 4 bases, with 6 bases between them. This table comes from immunoSEQ multiplex PCR, and its TCRdb copy is limited to in-frame clones, with some not included. The top ten clones hold 1.5% of a sample with about 82,000 clones, approximately 90% of them seen once. This clonotype was sampled from a human donor in good health. Source material: Tregs sorted from blood. This chain connects TRBV27 to TRBJ1-2; the D is unclear. For the CDR3, the DNA is TGTGCCAGCAGTTTATCGATGGGCTATGGCTACACCTTC. This sequence encodes CASSLSMGYGYTF.